This entry lists 20 T cell receptor beta chains sequenced from one sample in a study of CD8+ T cells in alopecia areata. Extracted RNA was reverse transcribed, and the resulting cDNA served as sequencing template. This table comes from immunoSEQ multiplex PCR, and its TCRdb copy is limited to in-frame clones, with some not included. The table has some 210,000 clones, 50% to 60% seen once; the top ten hold 0.45%. Here the sequenced sample was CD4+ T cells sorted from blood, taken at week 0. The receptors originated from a human donor with alopecia areata.

This chain links TRBV5-1 with TRBJ2-5; 8 positions agree with TRBD1. The CDR3 runs 15 residues. V lost 2 bases, J lost 1 base, and 4 bases stayed unmatched. Germline CDR1 is SGHRS and CDR2 is YFSETQ. CDR3 sequence reads: CASSFPGTGQETQYF. In DNA form, the CDR3 reads TGCGCCAGCAGCTTCCCCGGGACAGGCCAAGAGACCCAGTACTTC.

The chain combines TRBV7-2 with TRBJ2-3; 9 positions match TRBD2. Germline lookup yields CDR1 SGHTA and CDR2 FQGNSA. V trimming: 4 bases; J trimming: 4 bases; junction bases outside the gene matches: 3. CDR3 size: 14 residues. This chain's CDR3 is CASSSGLASDTQYF. The CDR3 DNA reads TGTGCCAGCAGCTCCGGACTAGCGTCAGATACGCAGTATTTT.

The genes are TRBV18 and TRBJ2-1, with 7 bases that match TRBD2. The germline V gene encodes CDR1 KGHSH and CDR2 LQKENI. V was pared by 0 bases and J by 3 bases, with 2 bases of the junction left unmatched. This CDR3 has 15 residues. CDR3 region: CASSPPGLRYNEQFF. In nucleotides, the CDR3 is TGTGCCAGCTCACCACCGGGACTACGCTACAATGAGCAGTTCTTC.

This clone was recorded once. The V gene is TRBV30, the J gene TRBJ2-1, with TRBD2 matching over 7 bases. The CDR3 extends over 12 amino acids. Germline CDR1 reads GTSNPN; CDR2 reads SVGIG (reference sequence). V lost 3 bases and J lost 9; bases outside the gene matches: 5. The CDR3 region has the DNA TGTGCCTGGAGCCGCGGGGGAGGTGAGCAGTTCTTC. Encoded protein: CAWSRGGGEQFF.

The chain uses TRBV2 and TRBJ1-1, with no clear D. CDR1 is SNHLY and CDR2 is FYNNEI in the germline V gene. This CDR3 has 12 residues. Trimming cost V 7 bases and J 7 bases, with 13 bases left between them. CDR3 in amino acids: CASKFDMLEAFF. DNA of the CDR3: TGTGCCAGCAAGTTCGACATGCTTGAAGCTTTCTTT.

The chain combines TRBV29-1 with TRBJ2-3, with 9 nucleotides matching TRBD1. CDR1 is SQVTM, CDR2 ANQGSEA, per germline. The CDR3 consists of 14 residues. V lost 6 bases to trimming and J lost 3 bases; unmatched junction nucleotides: 7. The CDR3 loop reads CSVDRGTFTDTQYF. The CDR3 coding sequence is TGCAGCGTCGACAGGGGGACCTTTACAGATACGCAGTATTTT.

The J gene is TRBJ2-1, the V gene TRBV2; D gene unclear. V lost 6 bases and J 7 bases, leaving 7 bases between the germline ends. The CDR3 length is 11 residues. The germline CDR1 and CDR2 sequences are SNHLY and FYNNEI. DNA of the CDR3: TGTGCCAGCAGCGGAGAAAATGAGCAGTTCTTC. It yields the protein CASSGENEQFF.

In this sample, this clone turned up a few times. The gene calls are TRBV7-3 and TRBJ1-1; TRBD1 might be the D (6 bases). Between the trimmed V and J ends, which lost 5 bases and 1 base, there was a span of 8 bases. There are 13 residues in the CDR3. CDR1 and CDR2 (germline): SGHTA, FQGTGA. The CDR3 DNA reads TGTGCCAGCAGCCAGGGGACGAACACTGAAGCTTTCTTT. Protein sequence: CASSQGTNTEAFF.

CDR3 in amino acids: CASSYSMRGWNSPLHF. The CDR3 bases are TGTGCCAGCAGTTACTCGATGCGGGGATGGAATTCACCCCTCCACTTT. The chain employs TRBV6-5 and TRBJ1-6, with D uncertain. Per germline, CDR1 MNHEY and CDR2 SVGAGI. Between the trimmed V and J ends, which lost 0 bases and 7 bases, there was a span of 13 bases. There are 16 residues in the CDR3.

The rearrangement joins TRBV11-2 to TRBJ2-7; TRBD1 aligns across 12 bases. Trimming took 4 bases from V and 2 from J; bases not matched to a gene: 6. CDR1 and CDR2 from the germline V gene are SGHAT and FQNNGV. The CDR3 totals 16 residues. The CDR3 coding sequence is TGTGCCAGCAGCTCGGGACAGGGGGCACCGACCTACGAGCAGTACTTC. It encodes CASSSGQGAPTYEQYF.

The genes are TRBV9 and TRBJ2-5; no reliable D call. V was pared by 0 bases and J by 2 bases, with 11 bases between. The CDR3 runs to 15 residues. Germline CDR1 SGDLS, CDR2 YYNGEE. CDR3 in DNA: TGTGCCAGCAGCGTAGATAGTACAAGGCAAGAGACCCAGTACTTC. Its protein is CASSVDSTRQETQYF.

The V and J genes are TRBV30 and TRBJ1-2, with a possible D match to TRBD1 (5 bases). The CDR3 sequence is 12 residues long. The germline V gene has CDR1 GTSNPN and CDR2 SVGIG (reference sequence). Trimming removed 7 bases from V and 6 bases from J, with 15 bases in between. The DNA of the CDR3 is TGTGCCTCGGGGCGGGCTGGAGATGGCTACACCTTC. Its protein is CASGRAGDGYTF.

The chain links TRBV7-9 to TRBJ1-1; D may be TRBD1 (6 bases). CDR3 length equals 14 residues. Trimming stripped 5 bases from V and 5 bases from J, with 15 bases between. Per germline, CDR1 SEHNR and CDR2 FQNEAQ (reference sequence). DNA of the CDR3: TGTGCCAGCAGCGCGCAGGGGACCCAAACTGAAGCTTTCTTT. Encoded protein: CASSAQGTQTEAFF.

This clone was seen more than once but under ten times. This rearrangement joins TRBV6-5 to TRBJ2-5, with 7 bases fitting TRBD2. The CDR3 totals 16 residues. V dropped 4 bases and J dropped 1; count of bases not matched to a gene: 9. Germline V CDR1 and CDR2: MNHEY, SVGAGI. DNA of the CDR3: TGTGCCAGCAGTTTCGGAGGGGCTAGCGGCCAAGAGACCCAGTACTTC. This codes for CASSFGGASGQETQYF.

The chain recombines TRBV2 with TRBJ2-1, with TRBD2 matching over 8 bases. After removal of 4 bases from V and 0 bases from J, the junction contained 8 bases not matched to a gene. The CDR3 runs to 17 residues. Germline values: CDR1 SNHLY, CDR2 FYNNEI. The CDR3 DNA is TGTGCCAGCAGTGGAGGGAGCGGGAGTTTCTCCTACAATGAGCAGTTCTTC. Translated, it gives CASSGGSGSFSYNEQFF. Looking up the rest from reference TRBV2 and TRBJ2-1 gives the full variable domain: EPEVTQTPSHQVTQMGQEVILRCVPISNHLYFYWYRQILGQKVEFLVSFYNNEISEKSEIFDDQFSVERPDGSNFTLKIRSTKLEDSAMYFCASSGGSGSFSYNEQFFGPGTRLTVL.

V usage is TRBV7-9 and J usage is TRBJ1-4; D call uncertain. The V gene lost 3 bases and the J gene lost 10 bases, with 9 bases spanning the gap. From germline, CDR1 is SEHNR and CDR2 FQNEAQ (reference sequence). The CDR3 totals 12 residues. The CDR3 region has the DNA TGTGCCAGCAGCTTCGACCGGGGAAAACTGTTTTTT. Residues: CASSFDRGKLFF.

This chain links TRBV19 with TRBJ2-4; 8 bases map to TRBD1. This CDR3 is built from 16 residues. Germline-derived CDR1 and CDR2 are LNHDA and SQIVND (reference sequence). Trimming cost V 5 bases and J 0 bases; bases outside gene matches: 6. The CDR3 loop is CASSSTGAIAKNIQYF. In nucleotides, the CDR3 is TGTGCCAGTAGTTCGACAGGGGCTATAGCCAAAAACATTCAGTACTTC.

The chain has TRBV30 and TRBJ1-1, with no clear D. The germline gives CDR1 GTSNPN, CDR2 SVGIG (reference sequence). This CDR3 comprises 11 residues. The V end lost 2 bases, the J end lost 7 bases, and 8 bases lay between the germline ends. The DNA of the CDR3 is TGTGCCTGGAGTCAGCGGATTGAAGCTTTCTTT. Protein: CAWSQRIEAFF.

The chain recombines TRBV2 with TRBJ1-2; 10 bases line up with TRBD1. CDR3 size: 15 residues. J was trimmed by 4 bases and V by 3 bases; bases with no gene match: 5. The germline CDR1 and CDR2 sequences are SNHLY and FYNNEI. The CDR3: CASSDRTGGGYGYTF. DNA for the CDR3: TGTGCCAGCAGTGATCGGACAGGGGGTGGCTATGGCTACACCTTC.

The chain uses TRBV7-8 and TRBJ2-3; D uncertain. The germline CDR1 and CDR2 sequences are SGHVS and FQNEAQ. With 2 bases removed from V and 5 bases from J, the gap between germline ends came to 14 bases. The CDR3 has 15 residues. For the CDR3, the DNA is TGTGCCAGCAGCTTATTTGGATACATTCGAGATACGCAGTATTTT. It specifies CASSLFGYIRDTQYF.